The 30 T cell receptor beta chains below were found in one sample sequenced in a study of T cells in localized non-small cell lung cancer. Here immunoSEQ multiplex PCR was the method, and the copy in TCRdb shows in-frame clones only, minus some. The top ten hold about 4.5% of the sample, which has 4,100 or so clones, over 25% seen once. Source: lung tumor tissue, taken before any cancer treatment. The receptors come from a man aged 40 to 75 with stage III squamous cell lung carcinoma.

This clone occurred many times. The V call is TRBV6-8, the J call TRBJ1-2; TRBD1 agrees at 8 bases. CDR1 is MNHGY, CDR2 SAAAGT, per germline. Unmatched junction bases numbered 13, after V lost 1 base and J lost 6 bases. This CDR3 is built from 17 residues. The CDR3 bases are TGTGCCAGCAGTTACTTAATTGCCGGACAGGGATCCAATGGCTACACCTTC. Translation: CASSYLIAGQGSNGYTF.

The rearrangement joins TRBV19 to TRBJ2-5; D ambiguous. Germline V gene lookup returns CDR1 LNHDA and CDR2 SQIVND (reference sequence). The CDR3 totals 14 residues. Between the trimmed V and J ends, which lost 4 bases and 5 bases, there was a span of 14 bases. The CDR3 bases are TGTGCCAGTAGTAAACGGCTGACGCGGGAGACCCAGTACTTC. This sequence encodes CASSKRLTRETQYF.

This rearrangement joins TRBV19 to TRBJ1-3; a possible D gene is TRBD1 (6 bases). CDR3 size: 16 residues. V was cut by 6 bases and J by 0 bases, with 15 bases left in between. Germline V gives CDR1 LNHDA, CDR2 SQIVND (reference sequence). DNA of the CDR3: TGTGCCAGTAGAAGGCAGGGGATCGACTCTGGAAACACCATATATTTT. Amino acid sequence: CASRRQGIDSGNTIYF.

The CDR3 spells CASSDGYQPQHF. The CDR3 DNA follows: TGTGCCAGCAGTGACGGGTATCAGCCCCAGCATTTT. The chain is built from TRBV6-8 and TRBJ1-5; D call uncertain. Germline CDR1 MNHGY, CDR2 SAAAGT. This CDR3 is 12 amino acids long. With 5 bases removed from V and 5 bases from J, the gap between germline ends came to 7 bases.

The chain recombines TRBV10-2 with TRBJ2-1, with TRBD2 matching 9 bases. This CDR3 spans 17 amino acids. V lost 2 bases, J lost 4 bases, and 9 bases stayed unmatched. CDR1 and CDR2 (germline): WSHSY, SAAADI. The CDR3 nucleotides are TGCGCCAGCAGTGAGGTTCTAGCGGGGTCCTCGTACAATGAGCAGTTCTTC. Translation gives CASSEVLAGSSYNEQFF.

This sequence joins TRBV11-3 and TRBJ1-3; no clear D. Trimming took off 2 bases at V and 0 bases at J, with 14 bases between the two ends. The CDR3 has 17 residues. From germline, CDR1 is SGHNT and CDR2 YENEEA. The DNA of the CDR3 is TGTGCCAGCAGCTTAACCGTAGGTTGGGGCTCTGGAAACACCATATATTTT. Translating it yields CASSLTVGWGSGNTIYF.

Concerning this clone itself: Other nucleotide sequences in the sample specify the same CDR3. The rearrangement joins TRBV11-3 to TRBJ2-3, with 8 bases identical to TRBD1. V lost 2 bases to trimming and J lost 2 bases; unmatched junction nucleotides: 3. This CDR3 has 15 residues. Germline CDR1 SGHNT, CDR2 YENEEA. The CDR3 sequence: CASSLSGGYTDTQYF. In nucleotides, the CDR3 is TGTGCCAGCAGCTTATCAGGGGGCTACACAGATACGCAGTATTTT.

This clone was found a few times. The rearrangement links TRBV6-8 to TRBJ2-1, with TRBD2 matching 8 bases. This CDR3 is 12 amino acids long. The J segment lost 10 bases and the V segment lost 6 bases, leaving 5 bases of the junction unmatched. Germline CDR1 MNHGY, CDR2 SAAAGT. CDR3 sequence reads: CASRRTSGEQFF. CDR3 in DNA: TGTGCCAGCAGGAGAACTAGCGGAGAGCAGTTCTTC.

The genes are TRBV15 and TRBJ1-5, with 7 positions matching TRBD1. Unmatched junction bases numbered 12, after V lost 0 bases and J lost 7 bases. In germline, CDR1 is LNHNV, CDR2 YYDKDF (reference sequence). The CDR3 is made up of 17 amino acids. The CDR3 sequence: CATSRDRPTGYWQPQHF. CDR3 bases: TGTGCCACCAGCAGAGATCGGCCGACAGGGTATTGGCAGCCCCAGCATTTT.

This clone is judged medium-sized. This chain connects TRBV11-3 to TRBJ1-4, with a possible D match to TRBD1 (5 bases). Germline CDR1 reads SGHNT; CDR2 reads YENEEA. Trimming stripped 3 bases from V and 0 bases from J, with 8 bases between. This CDR3 comprises 15 residues. The CDR3: CASSLKTATNEKLFF. CDR3 coding DNA: TGTGCCAGCAGCTTGAAGACAGCAACTAATGAAAAACTGTTTTTT. The full variable domain, in which reference TRBV11-3 and TRBJ1-4 provide the parts outside the CDR3, is EAGVVQSPRYKIIEKKQPVAFWCNPISGHNTLYWYLQNLGQGPELLIRYENEEAVDDSQLPKDRFSAERLKGVDSTLKIQPAELGDSAVYLCASSLKTATNEKLFFGSGTQLSVL.

V gene TRBV25-1 combines with J gene TRBJ2-4; D uncertain. The CDR3 has 14 amino acids. V lost 4 bases and J lost 6, with 13 bases in between. Germline lookup yields CDR1 MGHDK and CDR2 SYGVNS. The CDR3 loop is CASSAPDLGNIQYF. The DNA for the CDR3 is TGTGCCAGCAGTGCCCCGGACCTGGGAAACATTCAGTACTTC.

V is TRBV11-3 and J is TRBJ2-3, with 12 bases fitting TRBD2. V trimming: 5 bases; J trimming: 5 bases; junction bases outside the gene matches: 11. The CDR3 is 17 amino acids. Germline-derived CDR1 and CDR2 are SGHNT and YENEEA. CDR3 bases: TGTGCCAGCAGCCGATCGCTAGCGGGGGGGCTAGGAGATACGCAGTATTTT. Amino acids: CASSRSLAGGLGDTQYF.

The rearrangement uses TRBV6-8 and TRBJ1-2; 8 bases agree with TRBD1. The length of the CDR3 is 16 residues. Trimming cost V 6 bases and J 1 base; bases outside gene matches: 10. Germline CDR1 MNHGY, CDR2 SAAAGT. DNA of the CDR3: TGTGCCAGCAGAACCTCGACAGGGGCAATTAACTATGGCTACACCTTC. This sequence encodes CASRTSTGAINYGYTF.

This clone has a handful of counts. The rearrangement joins TRBV6-1 to TRBJ2-2; no clear D. Deletions cut 1 base from V and 4 bases from J, with 7 bases between. The CDR3 has 14 residues. In germline, CDR1 is MNHNS, CDR2 SASEGT. The CDR3 nucleotides are TGTGCCAGCAGTGAAGAAGGGTCCACCGGGGAGCTGTTTTTT. This sequence encodes CASSEEGSTGELFF.

The chain employs TRBV6-8 and TRBJ2-5, with 11 bases aligning to TRBD2. The CDR3 is made up of 17 amino acids. CDR1 is MNHGY and CDR2 is SAAAGT in the germline V gene. J was trimmed by 2 bases and V by 5 bases; bases with no gene match: 10. CDR3 coding DNA: TGTGCCAGCAGTAAAATCCGACTAGCGGGGACGCAAGAGACCCAGTACTTC. This translates into CASSKIRLAGTQETQYF.

This clone was found a few times. V is TRBV6-8 and J is TRBJ2-7, with D perhaps matching TRBD1 or TRBD2 (6 bases each). Germline values: CDR1 MNHGY, CDR2 SAAAGT. Trimming left V 6 bases short and J 4 bases short, with 13 bases between. The CDR3 is 13 amino acids. The CDR3 here is CASRGHGGYEQYF. CDR3 DNA: TGTGCCAGCAGGGGACACGGGGGATACGAGCAGTACTTC.

This chain connects TRBV5-1 to TRBJ1-3, with unresolved D. CDR3 size: 16 residues. V was shortened by 0 bases and J by 0 bases, with 10 bases between the two germline ends. Germline CDR1 reads SGHRS; CDR2 reads YFSETQ. This chain's CDR3 is CASSLAPQNSGNTIYF. The CDR3 bases are TGCGCCAGCAGCTTGGCCCCCCAAAACTCTGGAAACACCATATATTTT.

This clone is medium-sized within its sample. The gene calls are TRBV11-3 and TRBJ1-6; 11 nucleotides align to TRBD1. This CDR3 comprises 16 residues. Trimming at V came to 5 bases and at J to 6 bases, leaving 6 bases not matched to a gene. The germline V gene has CDR1 SGHNT and CDR2 YENEEA. The CDR3 sequence is CASSMDRGLSNSPLHF. The DNA of the CDR3 is TGTGCCAGCAGCATGGACAGGGGGCTTTCTAATTCACCCCTCCACTTT.

This clone is medium-sized (0.01 to 0.1%). The genes are TRBV9 and TRBJ1-1; maybe TRBD1 (6 bases). The V and J ends lost 5 bases and 1 base respectively, with 12 bases between them. This CDR3 is built from 14 residues. In germline, CDR1 is SGDLS, CDR2 YYNGEE. The CDR3 region is CASRAGTPNTEAFF. The CDR3 nucleotides are TGTGCCAGCAGAGCCGGGACACCGAACACTGAAGCTTTCTTT.

By share, this clone counts as medium-sized (0.01 to 0.1%). The chain couples TRBV11-3 to TRBJ1-3, with D hard to call. The CDR3 totals 16 residues. Trimming removed 5 bases at V and 0 bases at J, with 14 bases between. Germline lookup yields CDR1 SGHNT and CDR2 YENEEA. CDR3 DNA sequence: TGTGCCAGCAGCCGACGGTTGTCGAACTCTGGAAACACCATATATTTT. Its translation: CASSRRLSNSGNTIYF.

This clone is medium-sized (0.01 to 0.1%) within its sample. V gene TRBV6-8 combines with J gene TRBJ1-3; D uncertain. The CDR3 runs 15 residues. V dropped 6 bases and J dropped 4 bases, with 16 bases sitting between them. CDR1 MNHGY and CDR2 SAAAGT come from the germline V gene. The CDR3 is CASRARVFGGNTIYF. The CDR3 DNA is TGTGCCAGCAGAGCGAGGGTGTTTGGCGGAAACACCATATATTTT.

Comment on this clone: It is unclear where the CDR3 begins or ends on the DNA, so no DNA is shown, and the CDR3 is as TCRdb lists it. This chain joins TRBV19 and TRBJ1-2. Germline assignment: CDR1 LNHDA and CDR2 SQIVND (reference sequence). Both ends counted, the CDR3 spans 13 residues. The CDR3 spells CASSPTGAEGYTF.

J is TRBJ2-3 and V is TRBV6-8; 10 positions agree with TRBD1. The CDR3 contains 15 residues. Germline V gene data show CDR1 as MNHGY and CDR2 as SAAAGT. After removal of 4 bases from V and 3 bases from J, the junction contained 4 bases not matched to a gene. The CDR3 DNA is TGTGCCAGCAGTTCCCGGGACAGGGGTACAGATACGCAGTATTTT. Its translation is CASSSRDRGTDTQYF.

CDR3 amino acids: CASRTRFRDHSGGADTQYF. The DNA for the CDR3 is TGTGCCAGCCGGACCCGCTTCCGGGACCATAGCGGGGGAGCAGATACGCAGTATTTT. This chain connects TRBV12-5 to TRBJ2-3; TRBD2 agrees at 9 bases. The germline gives CDR1 LGHNT, CDR2 FRNRAP. The CDR3 has 19 residues.

This chain connects TRBV28 to TRBJ1-5; D ambiguous. The CDR3 totals 13 residues. Germline CDR1 reads MDHEN; CDR2 reads SYDVKM. Trimming pared 1 base from V and 5 bases from J, leaving 6 bases between. CDR3 amino acids: CASSLYGDQPQHF. DNA of the CDR3: TGTGCCAGCAGTTTATACGGAGATCAGCCCCAGCATTTT. Complete variable domain (other parts from reference TRBV28 and TRBJ1-5): DVKVTQSSRYLVKRTGEKVFLECVQDMDHENMFWYRQDPGLGLRLIYFSYDVKMKEKGDIPEGYSVSREKKERFSLILESASTNQTSMYLCASSLYGDQPQHFGDGTRLSIL.

This sequence joins TRBV18 and TRBJ1-2; D not certain. Germline CDR1 is KGHSH and CDR2 is LQKENI. V was trimmed by 1 base and J by 6 bases, leaving 18 bases between them. The CDR3 is made up of 16 amino acids. The CDR3: CASSPLSDRAINGYTF. In DNA, the CDR3 is TGTGCCAGCTCACCACTTTCGGACCGGGCGATCAATGGCTACACCTTC. Complete variable domain (other parts from reference TRBV18 and TRBJ1-2): NAGVMQNPRHLVRRRGQEARLRCSPMKGHSHVYWYRQLPEEGLKFMVYLQKENIIDESGMPKERFSAEFPKEGPSILRIQQVVRGDSAAYFCASSPLSDRAINGYTFGSGTRLTVV.

The V and J genes are TRBV11-3 and TRBJ2-5; TRBD2 aligns across 9 bases. Germline V gene sequence: CDR1 SGHNT, CDR2 YENEEA. This CDR3 is 15 amino acids long. V lost 5 bases, J lost 5 bases, and 9 bases stayed unmatched. CDR3 in DNA: TGTGCCAGCAGCCCCCGTCGCGGGGGGGCCGAGACCCAGTACTTC. This codes for CASSPRRGGAETQYF.

This clone was recorded a few times. The chain uses TRBV6-8 and TRBJ1-4; a weak D match, TRBD1 (6 bases). The V end was cut by 7 bases, the J end by 4 bases, with 16 bases between. Per the germline V gene, CDR1 is MNHGY and CDR2 is SAAAGT. The CDR3 is 15 amino acids. CDR3 amino acids: CASTGQGKINEKLFF. CDR3 bases: TGTGCCAGCACGGGGCAGGGGAAGATTAATGAAAAACTGTTTTTT.

This clone was seen a handful of times. The V gene is TRBV7-5, the J gene TRBJ2-7; no DNA check was done on the table's D call, TRBD2. TRBV7-5 is a recognized pseudogene. The CDR3 consists of 14 residues. The CDR3 region has the DNA TGTGCCAGCAGCTTAGAACGGGGCTCCTACGAGCAGTACTTC. Protein sequence: CASSLERGSYEQYF.

The chain is built from TRBV18 and TRBJ1-3; D unresolved. The CDR3 totals 15 residues. Trimming took off 3 bases at V and 2 bases at J, with 11 bases between the two ends. CDR1 KGHSH and CDR2 LQKENI come from the germline V gene. The DNA of the CDR3 is TGTGCCAGCTCACCGTCGGGTTCAGCTGGAAACACCATATATTTT. Encoded protein: CASSPSGSAGNTIYF.